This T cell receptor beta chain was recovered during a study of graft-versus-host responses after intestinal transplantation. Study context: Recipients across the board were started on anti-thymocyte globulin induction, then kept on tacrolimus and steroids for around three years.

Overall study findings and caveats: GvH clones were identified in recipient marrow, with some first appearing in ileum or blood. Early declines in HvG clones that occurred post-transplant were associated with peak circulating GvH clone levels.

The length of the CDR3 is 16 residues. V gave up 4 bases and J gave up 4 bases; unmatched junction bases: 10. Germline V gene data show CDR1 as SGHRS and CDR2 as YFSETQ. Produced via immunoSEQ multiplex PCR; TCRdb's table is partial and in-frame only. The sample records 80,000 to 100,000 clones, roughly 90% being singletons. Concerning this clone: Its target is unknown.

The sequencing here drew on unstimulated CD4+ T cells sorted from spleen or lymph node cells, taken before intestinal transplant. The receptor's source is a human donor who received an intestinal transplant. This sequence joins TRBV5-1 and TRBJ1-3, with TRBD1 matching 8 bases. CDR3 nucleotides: TGCGCCAGCAGCCCCATGGGACAGGCCCCCGGAAACACCATATATTTT. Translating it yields CASSPMGQAPGNTIYF.